This T cell receptor beta chain was sequenced in a study of beta chain features in type 1 diabetes. Study-level results: The study notes PCR might favor shorter templates equally in patients and controls. Type 1 diabetes patients had moderately but significantly shorter TCRB CDR3s in all four CD4+ subsets. Patients' naive, central memory and regulatory TCRB repertoires appeared more alike than those of healthy donors.

Every isolated RNA sample was fully reverse transcribed, so sequencing captured expressed TCRB transcripts. The assay was immunoSEQ multiplex PCR, and TCRdb's table has in-frame clones only and misses some. The sample lists 680,000 or so clones, roughly 13% occurring once. In the case of this clone: Its specificity is unknown.

In germline, CDR1 is MGHRA, CDR2 YSYEKL. The V segment lost 4 bases and the J segment 9 bases; nucleotides outside the gene matches: 18. The CDR3 covers 18 residues. Sequencing input: naive CD4+ T cells from blood. This receptor was taken from a man aged 18-30 years with type 1 diabetes. V is TRBV4-1 and J is TRBJ2-5; 12 nucleotides line up with TRBD1. In DNA, the CDR3 is TGCGCCAGCAGCCCCACCTTAATGGGACAGGGGGCGGATGATGCCCAGTACTTC. Its protein product is CASSPTLMGQGADDAQYF.